The T cell receptor (beta chain) described here comes from a study of radiotherapy plus CTLA-4 blockade in lung cancer (dated by TCRdb to 2016 to 2018). Concerning the study at large: Among enrolled patients, about 19% had an objective response and 30% to 40% reached disease control.

CDR1 MNHEY and CDR2 SVGAGI are derived from the germline V gene. V and J lose 8 bases and 7 bases, and a span of 12 bases separates them. CDR3 length: 11 amino acids, cysteine to phenylalanine. The entry retains the CDR3 DNA only, 33 bases that are in frame from base 1. On the study overall, not on this receptor specifically: After treatment with radiotherapy and ipilimumab, TCR clones that originated in tumors expanded in peripheral blood. The strongest predictors of response, as reported, were early dynamic changes in blood T cell clones along with a rise in serum interferon-beta after radiation.

Library preparation used the immunoSEQ multiplex PCR assay. The immuneACCESS repertoire file appears here via TCRdb, limited to in-frame rearrangements. These files lack a portion of the clones; in checked studies, under half of the deficit traces to unresolved V genes, and the cause of the others is not known. This sample gives 100,000 to 150,000 clones in total; 90% of them show up just once. The ten biggest clones cover approximately 7% of the sample. Comments on this clone: The antigen it binds to is not known. No base quality values were provided; no much bigger clone lies one nucleotide off.

Focal radiation therapy combined with CTLA-4 blockade (ipilimumab) was tested in patients with chemo-refractory metastatic non-small-cell lung cancer. This clonotype was obtained from a human donor with non-small cell lung cancer that progressed on radiotherapy plus ipilimumab. Sample: peripheral blood, taken from a patient treated with radiotherapy plus ipilimumab. In this chain, TRBV6-5 is recombined with TRBJ2-7; TRBD1 could be the D gene, as 6 bases match. The nucleotides are TGTGCCAGCGGGGCCACAGGGGAGCAGTACTTC. This translates into CASGATGEQYF.